Shown below are 14 T cell receptor beta chains from a single sample sequenced in a study of radiotherapy plus CTLA-4 blockade in lung cancer. Data came from immunoSEQ multiplex PCR; TCRdb stores just in-frame clones and leaves some out. The sample includes tens of thousands of clones, approximately 79% of them seen just once. The sequencing used peripheral blood, collected from a patient treated with radiotherapy plus ipilimumab. Receptor source: a human donor with non-small cell lung cancer who had a complete response to radiotherapy plus ipilimumab.

The rearrangement joins TRBV6-6 to TRBJ2-2; D is possibly TRBD2 (7 bases). Germline lookup yields CDR1 MNHNY and CDR2 SVGAGI (reference sequence). V lost 9 bases and J 0 bases, leaving 11 bases between the germline ends. The CDR3 contains 14 residues. Here the CDR3 DNA reads TGTGCCAGTGGGGGGGCAGCGAACACCGGGGAGCTGTTTTTT. Its protein is CASGGAANTGELFF.

The chain links TRBV5-8 to TRBJ2-5, with D hard to call. Germline assignment: CDR1 SGHTS and CDR2 YDEGEE. The CDR3 length is 15 residues. V shed 0 bases and J shed 0 bases, with 9 bases lying between them. The CDR3 reads CASSLGPAYQETQYF. The CDR3 DNA follows: TGTGCCAGCAGCTTGGGTCCAGCCTACCAAGAGACCCAGTACTTC.

This sequence joins TRBV10-3 and TRBJ2-5; D assignment may be TRBD1 or TRBD2 (7 bases each). This CDR3 is built from 12 residues. V lost 2 bases and J lost 11, with 12 bases in between. Germline CDR1 is ENHRY and CDR2 is SYGVKD. CDR3 amino acids: CAISERQGGQYF. The CDR3 nucleotides are TGTGCCATCAGTGAGCGACAGGGAGGGCAGTACTTC.

The chain is built from TRBV4-1 and TRBJ2-2, with a tentative D call TRBD1 (5 bases). Germline assignment: CDR1 MGHRA and CDR2 YSYEKL. CDR3 length equals 18 residues. Trimming shortened V by 4 bases and J by 4 bases, and 22 bases separated the two germline ends. CDR3 protein: CASSLLLQGSRRTGELFF. DNA of the CDR3: TGCGCCAGCAGCCTCCTTCTGCAGGGTAGTCGTCGCACCGGGGAGCTGTTTTTT.

V usage is TRBV18 and J usage is TRBJ2-7; the D gene is possibly TRBD1 (6 bases). V lost 2 bases to trimming and J lost 0 bases, with 11 bases between them. The V gene's germline CDR1 is KGHSH and CDR2 LQKENI. The length of the CDR3 is 15 residues. This CDR3 is CASSPSQDSSYEQYF. The CDR3 nucleotides read TGTGCCAGCTCACCAAGCCAGGACAGCTCCTACGAGCAGTACTTC.

The V and J genes are TRBV6-5 and TRBJ2-1, with TRBD1 matching 9 bases. The germline gives CDR1 MNHEY, CDR2 SVGAGI. V lost 6 bases, J lost 6 bases, and 9 bases stayed unmatched. CDR3 length equals 15 residues. The CDR3 DNA reads as TGTGCCAGCAGCCGGGGACAGGGTTGGAGCAATGAGCAGTTCTTC. Translated, it gives CASSRGQGWSNEQFF.

This clone turned up a few times. The chain recombines TRBV30 with TRBJ2-1; no clear D gene. This CDR3 region has 14 residues. Trimming removed 5 bases from V and 4 bases from J, with 15 bases in between. Germline lookup yields CDR1 GTSNPN and CDR2 SVGIG (reference sequence). CDR3 region: CAWVRTLAYNEQFF. The DNA for the CDR3 is TGTGCCTGGGTTCGGACGTTAGCTTACAATGAGCAGTTCTTC.

The CDR3 DNA is TGTGCCAGCTCGCCTCGGGGTCCGGGACAGGGTCTATCACCCCTCCACTTT. The encoded protein is CASSPRGPGQGLSPLHF. V gene TRBV18 combines with J gene TRBJ1-6; 9 bases are a match to TRBD1. This CDR3 is built from 17 residues. The V segment lost 6 bases and the J segment 10 bases; nucleotides outside the gene matches: 16. Germline assignment: CDR1 KGHSH and CDR2 LQKENI.

The gene calls are TRBV11-3 and TRBJ2-5; D gene uncertain. Trimming left V 5 bases short and J 0 bases short, with 4 bases between. The length of the CDR3 is 12 residues. From germline, CDR1 is SGHNT and CDR2 YENEEA. The CDR3 DNA reads TGTGCCAGCAGCCCGAACCAAGAGACCCAGTACTTC. Translated: CASSPNQETQYF.

A few counts support this clone. The genes are TRBV19 and TRBJ1-1, with TRBD1 identical over 11 bases. The V gene end was trimmed by 7 bases and the J gene end by 4 bases; junction bases not matched to a gene: 8. CDR1 and CDR2 (germline): LNHDA, SQIVND (reference sequence). The CDR3 is 15 amino acids. CDR3: CASIGQGASSTEAFF. The CDR3 coding sequence is TGTGCCAGTATCGGACAGGGGGCATCGAGCACTGAAGCTTTCTTT.

For the CDR3, the DNA is TGTGCCAGCAGCTTCGTCAGGGGGGGCAATGAGCAGTTCTTC. Its protein product is CASSFVRGGNEQFF. V usage is TRBV7-2 and J usage is TRBJ2-1; D tentatively reads TRBD1 or TRBD2 (7 bases each). Germline V lookup: CDR1 SGHTA, CDR2 FQGNSA. This CDR3 has 14 residues. The V end lost 3 bases, the J end lost 6 bases, and 12 bases lay between the germline ends.

This chain uses TRBV4-1 with TRBJ2-5; 8 nucleotides align to TRBD1. The V segment lost 3 bases and the J segment 7 bases; nucleotides outside the gene matches: 7. The CDR3 consists of 14 residues. Per germline, CDR1 MGHRA and CDR2 YSYEKL. This CDR3 is CASSQTGALGTQYF. In nucleotides, the CDR3 is TGCGCCAGCAGCCAGACAGGGGCCCTAGGGACCCAGTACTTC.

The gene calls are TRBV30 and TRBJ2-6, with D maybe TRBD2 (5 bases). Germline CDR1 and CDR2: GTSNPN and SVGIG (reference sequence). The CDR3 length is 14 residues. The V gene lost 5 bases and the J gene lost 0 bases, with 8 bases spanning the gap. Written as DNA, the CDR3 is TGTGCCTGGCTTCGGGGCTCTGGGGCCAACGTCCTGACTTTC. This codes for CAWLRGSGANVLTF.

This clone showed up just once. The chain is built from TRBV5-8 and TRBJ2-7; possibly TRBD1 for D (6 bases). CDR1 and CDR2 (germline): SGHTS, YDEGEE. V shed 1 base and J shed 5 bases, with 13 bases lying between them. The CDR3 is 14 residues long. The CDR3 coding sequence is TGTGCCAGCAGCTTGTGGACAGTGGAAAACGAGCAGTACGTC. It yields the protein CASSLWTVENEQYV.